The source of this T cell receptor (beta chain) is a study of sequential checkpoint blockade in melanoma. Study overall: Randomization was 1:1 between first-line nivolumab→ipilimumab and ipilimumab→nivolumab. After both sequences, patients received maintenance nivolumab.

Here immunoSEQ multiplex PCR was the method, and the copy in TCRdb shows in-frame clones only, minus some. The table shows about 25,000 clones, with 60% to 80% occurring only once. Germline assignment: CDR1 SNHLY and CDR2 FYNNEI. The CDR3 is 12 residues long. Trimming left V 3 bases short and J 12 bases short, with 14 bases between. Treatment indicated: randomized to nivolumab then ipilimumab (arm A) or the reverse (arm B). No patient had prior DNA-damaging chemotherapy. From thawed PBMCs, live CD3+CD8+ cells negative for CD19 and CD56 were sorted. This TCR was sampled from a human donor with melanoma. The material was CD8+ T cells sorted from blood (inferred from file names), obtained from a patient given nivolumab and ipilimumab in sequence. This chain joins TRBV2 and TRBJ1-2; D might be TRBD1 (5 bases). The CDR3 DNA is TGTGCCAGCAGTGATTCCGGTAGGGGAAACACCTTC. This sequence encodes CASSDSGRGNTF.